These T cell receptor beta chains were read from a single sample in a study of T cell responses to AZD1222 COVID-19 vaccine. Assay: immunoSEQ multiplex PCR; the TCRdb copy retains only in-frame clones and omits some. The sample has some 54,000 clones, roughly 90% seen once. The sequences come from peripheral blood, collected on day 0 of AZD1222 vaccination. Source of these receptors: an adult in good health. CDR3s leave out the opening cysteine and the closing phenylalanine or tryptophan.

v_gene,j_gene,CDR3aa
TRBV5-5,TRBJ1-2,ASSSQGNYGYT
TRBV7-9,TRBJ2-3,ASSSDRASTDTQY
TRBV27,TRBJ1-1,ASSFRDNTEAF
TRBV14,TRBJ2-1,ASQGSGRLSEQF
TRBV11-2,TRBJ2-5,ASSRDREETQY
TRBV6-1,TRBJ1-3,ASSEYRNPGNTIY
TRBV20-1,TRBJ2-2,SASPSGNTGELF
TRBV30,TRBJ1-4,AWSDNISTNEKLF
TRBV7-6,TRBJ1-6,ASSSQGGGLNSPLH
TRBV4-2,TRBJ1-1,ASSQERMLTEAF
TRBV11-2,TRBJ1-3,ASSRPTGTDSGNTIY
TRBV11-2,TRBJ1-6,ASSLTGLGQPLNSPLH
TRBV7-9,TRBJ2-3,ASSSAGGGPSDTQY
TRBV13,TRBJ2-7,ASSSFTSSEQY
TRBV28,TRBJ1-3,ASSQPFRASGNTIY
TRBV6-5,TRBJ2-3,ASSYRQFSSTDTQY
TRBV28,TRBJ1-5,ASSRGGNQPQH
TRBV7-9,TRBJ1-1,ASNLGTATPGTEAF
TRBV5-1,TRBJ1-2,ASSLGLGTDGYT
TRBV29-1,TRBJ1-3,SAPEGNTIY
TRBV19,TRBJ1-1,ASSIRGNTEAF
TRBV27,TRBJ1-4,ASSFSATNEKLF
TRBV19,TRBJ2-1,ASRVAGDLNEQF
TRBV9,TRBJ2-1,ASSVGDRASGELHNEQF